This T cell receptor (beta chain) was profiled in a study of T cell responses to AZD1222 COVID-19 vaccine. The protocol was immunoSEQ multiplex PCR, while the TCRdb copy is restricted to in-frame clones and leaves out a portion. The table has roughly 180,000 clones, 91% seen once; the top ten hold 1.5% to 2%. There are 16 residues in the CDR3. Looked up from germline, CDR1 is MGHRA and CDR2 is YSYEKL. The J segment lost 7 bases and the V segment lost 2 bases, leaving 8 bases of the junction unmatched. The sequence was collected from an adult in good health. The sequences come from peripheral blood, collected on day 0 of AZD1222 vaccination. This sequence joins TRBV4-1 and TRBJ1-4; TRBD1 matches 9 bases. The CDR3 bases are TGCGCCAGCAGCCAACCACCGACAGGGGGAAGTGAAAAACTGTTTTTT. Its protein product is CASSQPPTGGSEKLFF.